This TCR beta chain is drawn from a study of T cell responses to AZD1222 COVID-19 vaccine. This table comes from immunoSEQ multiplex PCR, and its TCRdb copy is limited to in-frame clones, with some not included. The sample consists of about 150,000 clones, about 93% of them appearing once. Notes on this clone: Its specificity is unknown.

The study, taken as a whole, reports: Repertoires were sampled only after the peak T cell response.

The CDR3 has 19 residues. J lost 2 bases, V lost 2 bases, and 16 bases had no gene match. Germline CDR1 MNHEY, CDR2 SVGEGT. The clonotype was recovered from an adult in good health. The source material was peripheral blood, sampled on day 0 of AZD1222 vaccination. V and J are TRBV6-2 or TRBV6-3 and TRBJ2-3; 7 positions match TRBD2. CDR3 sequence reads: CASSYPLHSASGDTDTQYF. CDR3 sequence (DNA): TGTGCCAGCAGTTACCCTCTTCATTCGGCTAGCGGCGACACAGATACGCAGTATTTT.